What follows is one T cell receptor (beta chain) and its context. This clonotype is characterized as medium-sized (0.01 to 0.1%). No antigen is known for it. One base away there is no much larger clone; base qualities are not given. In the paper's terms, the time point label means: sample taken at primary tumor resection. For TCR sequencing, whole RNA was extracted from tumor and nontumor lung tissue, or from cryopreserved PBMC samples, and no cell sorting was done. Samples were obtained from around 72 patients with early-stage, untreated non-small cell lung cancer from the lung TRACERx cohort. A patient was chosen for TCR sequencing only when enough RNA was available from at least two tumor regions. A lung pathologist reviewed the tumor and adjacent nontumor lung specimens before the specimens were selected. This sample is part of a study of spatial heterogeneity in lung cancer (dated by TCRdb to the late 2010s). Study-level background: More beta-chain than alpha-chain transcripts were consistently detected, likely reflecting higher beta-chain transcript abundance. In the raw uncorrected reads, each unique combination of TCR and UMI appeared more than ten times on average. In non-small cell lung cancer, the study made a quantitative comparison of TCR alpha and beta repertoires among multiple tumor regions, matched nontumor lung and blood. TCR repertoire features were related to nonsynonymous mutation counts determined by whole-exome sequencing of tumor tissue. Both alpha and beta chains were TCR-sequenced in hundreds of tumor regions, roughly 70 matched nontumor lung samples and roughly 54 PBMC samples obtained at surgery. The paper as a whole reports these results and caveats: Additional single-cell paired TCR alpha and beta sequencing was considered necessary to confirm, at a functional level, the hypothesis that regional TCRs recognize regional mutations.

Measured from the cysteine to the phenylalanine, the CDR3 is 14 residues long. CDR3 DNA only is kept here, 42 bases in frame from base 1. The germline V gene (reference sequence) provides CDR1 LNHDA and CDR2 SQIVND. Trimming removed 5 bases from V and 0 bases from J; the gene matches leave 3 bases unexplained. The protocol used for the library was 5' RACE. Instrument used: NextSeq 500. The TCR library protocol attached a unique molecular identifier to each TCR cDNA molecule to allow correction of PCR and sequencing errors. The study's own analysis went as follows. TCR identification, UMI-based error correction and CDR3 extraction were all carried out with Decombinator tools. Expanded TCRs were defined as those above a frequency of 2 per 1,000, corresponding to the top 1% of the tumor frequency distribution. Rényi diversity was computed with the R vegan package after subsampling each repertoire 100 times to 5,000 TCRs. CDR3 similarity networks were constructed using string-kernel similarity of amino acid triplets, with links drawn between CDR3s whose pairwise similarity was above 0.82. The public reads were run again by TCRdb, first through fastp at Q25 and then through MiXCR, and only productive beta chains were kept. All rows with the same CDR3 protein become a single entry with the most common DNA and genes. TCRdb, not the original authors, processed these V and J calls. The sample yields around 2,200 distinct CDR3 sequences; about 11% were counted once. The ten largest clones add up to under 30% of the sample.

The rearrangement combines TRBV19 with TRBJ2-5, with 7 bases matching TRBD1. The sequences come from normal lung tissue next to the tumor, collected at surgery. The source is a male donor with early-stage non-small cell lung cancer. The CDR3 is CASSHRGHQETQYF. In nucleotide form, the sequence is TGTGCCAGTAGTCACAGGGGCCACCAAGAGACCCAGTACTTC.